One sample yielded the 21 T cell receptor beta chains listed below, sequenced in a study of blood T cell repertoires in COVID-19. Sequencing was performed with immunoSEQ multiplex PCR; in TCRdb, only in-frame clones are kept and a portion is missing. The data hold hundreds of thousands of clones, with roughly 90% observed a single time. The sample comprised peripheral blood. The source is a young woman with COVID-19, enrolled during active disease.

The chain has TRBV2 and TRBJ2-7, with D tentatively TRBD2 (7 bases). Deletions cut 5 bases from V and 1 base from J, with 24 bases between. Germline V gene data show CDR1 as SNHLY and CDR2 as FYNNEI. The CDR3 extends over 18 amino acids. CDR3 bases: TGTGCCAGCAGTCAGCCCCTCGAGGGGCGGGGGCCTTCCTACGAGCAGTACTTC. Translation: CASSQPLEGRGPSYEQYF. The full variable domain, its missing parts supplied by reference TRBV2 and TRBJ2-7, is EPEVTQTPSHQVTQMGQEVILRCVPISNHLYFYWYRQILGQKVEFLVSFYNNEISEKSEIFDDQFSVERPDGSNFTLKIRSTKLEDSAMYFCASSQPLEGRGPSYEQYFGPGTRLTVT.

Points on this clone: The same CDR3 is also encoded by other DNA sequences in this sample. The V call is TRBV7-2, the J call TRBJ1-2, with 9 bases aligning to TRBD1. The CDR3 loop spans 15 amino acids. Looked up from germline, CDR1 is SGHTA and CDR2 is FQGNSA. J lost 1 base, V lost 0 bases, and 0 bases had no gene match. CDR3 protein: CASSLAGQGNYGYTF. CDR3 coding DNA: TGTGCCAGCAGCTTAGCGGGACAGGGTAACTATGGCTACACCTTC.

The genes are TRBV9 and TRBJ1-2, with D unresolved. Germline V CDR1 and CDR2: SGDLS, YYNGEE. Trimming left V 7 bases short and J 7 bases short, with 8 bases between. The CDR3 totals 10 residues. In nucleotides, the CDR3 is TGTGCCAGCCCCCCCGGTGGCTACACCTTC. Its translation is CASPPGGYTF.

The V gene is TRBV7-9, the J gene TRBJ2-5, with a weak D call TRBD2 (7 bases). Germline V CDR1 and CDR2: SEHNR, FQNEAQ (reference sequence). This CDR3 contains 16 residues. V was trimmed by 4 bases and J by 4 bases, leaving 19 bases between them. Written as DNA, the CDR3 is TGTGCCAGCAGCTCCCGGGGGGCGCTTGTTGGAGAGACCCAGTACTTC. As protein: CASSSRGALVGETQYF.

The chain is built from TRBV28 and TRBJ2-1; D perhaps matches TRBD2 (6 bases). CDR3 size: 15 residues. Trimming took 6 bases from V and 9 from J, leaving 21 bases between them. Germline values: CDR1 MDHEN, CDR2 SYDVKM. CDR3 nucleotide sequence: TGTGCCAGCAGCCCCGGGACTGCGATACAATCTGAGCAGTTCTTC. As protein: CASSPGTAIQSEQFF.

This chain joins TRBV6-2 or TRBV6-3 and TRBJ2-7; a weak D match, TRBD2 (6 bases). From germline, CDR1 is MNHEY and CDR2 SVGEGT. This CDR3 contains 17 residues. Between the trimmed V and J ends, which lost 2 bases and 4 bases, there was a span of 21 bases. The CDR3 loop is CASSYPPGSWVEYEQYV. The CDR3 nucleotides read TGTGCCAGCAGTTACCCCCCCGGGAGCTGGGTGGAGTACGAGCAGTACGTC.

The chain carries TRBV7-9 and TRBJ1-1, with D possibly being TRBD1 (5 bases). Trimming removed 5 bases from V and 6 bases from J, with 16 bases in between. Germline-derived CDR1 and CDR2 are SEHNR and FQNEAQ (reference sequence). The CDR3 sequence is 14 residues long. Written as DNA, the CDR3 is TGTGCCAGCAGCCCACCTTGGCGGGGGGCTGAAGCTTTCTTT. Amino acid sequence: CASSPPWRGAEAFF.

The chain recombines TRBV5-4 with TRBJ2-1, with a weak D call TRBD2 (6 bases). Germline V gene lookup returns CDR1 SGHNT and CDR2 YYREEE (reference sequence). The V end was cut by 3 bases, the J end by 9 bases, with 19 bases between. The CDR3 is 15 amino acids. CDR3 nucleotide sequence: TGTGCCAGCAGCTGGGGTGGCGGGGAGATCGGTGAGCAGTTCTTC. This translates into CASSWGGGEIGEQFF.

The CDR3 region has the DNA TGTGCCAGCAGCCGGAGAGGTGAGCAGTTCTTC. Protein product: CASSRRGEQFF. The V call is TRBV6-5, the J call TRBJ2-1, with no clear D. Trimming left V 6 bases short and J 9 bases short, with 9 bases between. The CDR3 is made up of 11 amino acids. The germline gives CDR1 MNHEY, CDR2 SVGAGI.

This clone was detected only a few times. The chain combines TRBV29-1 with TRBJ1-2, with 7 bases that match TRBD1. Per the germline V gene, CDR1 is SQVTM and CDR2 is ANQGSEA. The CDR3 loop spans 14 amino acids. Trimming at V came to 3 bases and at J to 7 bases, leaving 11 bases not matched to a gene. Here the CDR3 DNA reads TGCAGCGTTGAGGGACAGTTCGTTGGGGGTGGCTACACCTTC. This sequence encodes CSVEGQFVGGGYTF.

On this clone itself: The same CDR3 arises from other DNA sequences in this sample as well. The V and J genes are TRBV3-1 (or the pseudogene TRBV3-2) and TRBJ2-2; D is ambiguous. V was shortened by 4 bases and J by 4 bases, with 7 bases between the two germline ends. Germline CDR1 reads LGHDT; CDR2 reads YNNKEL (reference sequence). The CDR3 sequence is 13 residues long. In nucleotides, the CDR3 is TGTGCCAGCAGCCTAAGAGGCACCGGGGAGCTGTTTTTT. Amino acid sequence: CASSLRGTGELFF.

This chain uses TRBV5-1 with TRBJ2-5, with D maybe TRBD2 (6 bases). CDR1 is SGHRS, CDR2 YFSETQ, per germline. The V and J ends lost 4 bases and 3 bases respectively, with 13 bases between them. CDR3 length: 14 amino acids. CDR3 in amino acids: CASSAGPTKETQYF. The CDR3 nucleotides are TGCGCCAGCAGCGCGGGACCCACCAAAGAGACCCAGTACTTC.

The chain joins TRBV5-6 to TRBJ1-5; D is unresolved. The V end was cut by 0 bases, the J end by 0 bases, with 4 bases between. The CDR3 sequence is 14 residues long. CDR1 and CDR2 from the germline V gene are SGHDT and YYEEEE. The CDR3 is CASSLGLSNQPQHF. In DNA form, the CDR3 reads TGTGCCAGCAGCTTGGGACTTAGCAATCAGCCCCAGCATTTT.

The CDR3 is CASSLVQSTDTQYF. CDR3 in DNA: TGCGCCAGCAGCTTGGTACAAAGCACAGATACGCAGTATTTT. The V and J genes are TRBV5-1 and TRBJ2-3; D unresolved. V was pared by 0 bases and J by 0 bases, with 5 bases between. CDR1 SGHRS and CDR2 YFSETQ come from the germline V gene. The length of the CDR3 is 14 residues.

This chain connects TRBV9 to TRBJ2-3, with 8 positions matching TRBD1. Germline V gene lookup returns CDR1 SGDLS and CDR2 YYNGEE. CDR3 length: 15 amino acids. V gave up 4 bases and J gave up 5 bases; unmatched junction bases: 9. CDR3 sequence reads: CASSTRAGGRDTQYF. The CDR3 DNA sequence: TGTGCCAGCAGCACTCGGGCAGGGGGCAGAGATACGCAGTATTTT. Supplemented by reference TRBV9 and TRBJ2-3, the full variable domain reads DSGVTQTPKHLITATGQRVTLRCSPRSGDLSVYWYQQSLDQGLQFLIQYYNGEERAKGNILERFSAQQFPDLHSELNLSSLELGDSALYFCASSTRAGGRDTQYFGPGTRLTVL.

The rearrangement uses TRBV27 and TRBJ1-6; TRBD1 agrees at 8 bases. Trimming took 1 base from V and 11 from J; bases not matched to a gene: 10. Germline values: CDR1 MNHEY, CDR2 SMNVEV (reference sequence). This CDR3 is built from 16 residues. In DNA, the CDR3 is TGTGCCAGCAGTTTATTGGGGACAGGCAATACGGCACCCCTCCACTTT. Translating gives CASSLLGTGNTAPLHF.

The chain combines TRBV5-4 with TRBJ2-1, with D perhaps TRBD2 (5 bases). The CDR3 loop spans 13 amino acids. Per the germline V gene, CDR1 is SGHNT and CDR2 is YYREEE (reference sequence). Trimming removed 4 bases at V and 5 bases at J, with 10 bases between. CDR3 DNA sequence: TGTGCCAGCAGCCCCGGACTGGACAATGAGCAGTTCTTC. Amino acids: CASSPGLDNEQFF.

The chain joins TRBV28 to TRBJ2-1; D is possibly TRBD2 (6 bases). Germline CDR1 reads MDHEN; CDR2 reads SYDVKM. V was clipped by 1 base and J by 7 bases, with 23 bases between them. The CDR3 has 18 amino acids. The CDR3 coding sequence is TGTGCCAGCAGTTTATTCCCTGTCGGCCGGGGGATTGTTAATGAGCAGTTCTTC. As protein: CASSLFPVGRGIVNEQFF.

A few counts support this clone. The chain employs TRBV19 and TRBJ1-3; maybe TRBD1 (6 bases). Trimming removed 7 bases at V and 3 bases at J, with 13 bases between. The CDR3 has 14 amino acids. The germline V gene has CDR1 LNHDA and CDR2 SQIVND (reference sequence). The CDR3 sequence is CASKRQGNGNTIYF. CDR3 bases: TGTGCCAGTAAGCGGCAGGGGAATGGAAACACCATATATTTT. The complete variable domain, with remaining parts taken from reference TRBV19 and TRBJ1-3, reads DGGITQSPKYLFRKEGQNVTLSCEQNLNHDAMYWYRQDPGQGLRLIYYSQIVNDFQKGDIAEGYSVSREKKESFPLTVTSAQKNPTAFYLCASKRQGNGNTIYFGEGSWLTVV.

A word on this clone: The sample contains more than one DNA sequence encoding this CDR3. CDR3 coding DNA: TGTGCCAGCTCCCCAGGGACAGGGACTAATGAAAAACTGTTTTTT. Translation: CASSPGTGTNEKLFF. This sequence joins TRBV18 and TRBJ1-4, with TRBD1 matching 9 bases. In germline, CDR1 is KGHSH, CDR2 LQKENI. V was clipped by 6 bases and J by 2 bases; unmatched bases: 4. This CDR3 contains 15 residues.

This sequence joins TRBV7-8 and TRBJ1-2; D is undetermined. Trimming stripped 5 bases from V and 4 bases from J, with 14 bases between. The CDR3 contains 14 residues. Germline CDR1 is SGHVS and CDR2 is FQNEAQ. The CDR3 here is CASSPGTSPYGYTF. The CDR3 nucleotides read TGTGCCAGCAGCCCTGGAACTAGTCCCTATGGCTACACCTTC.